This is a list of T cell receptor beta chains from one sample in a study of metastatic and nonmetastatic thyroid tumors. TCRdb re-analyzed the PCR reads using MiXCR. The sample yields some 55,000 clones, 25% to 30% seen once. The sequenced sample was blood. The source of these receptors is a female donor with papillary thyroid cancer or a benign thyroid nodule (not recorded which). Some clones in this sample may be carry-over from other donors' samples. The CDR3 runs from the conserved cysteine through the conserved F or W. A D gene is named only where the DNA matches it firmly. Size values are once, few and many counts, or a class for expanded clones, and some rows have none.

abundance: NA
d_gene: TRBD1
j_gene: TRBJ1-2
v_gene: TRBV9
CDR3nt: TGTGCCAGCAGTCTGGTACAGGGGGCGCCGGGTGGCTACACCTTC
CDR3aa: CASSLVQGAPGGYTF

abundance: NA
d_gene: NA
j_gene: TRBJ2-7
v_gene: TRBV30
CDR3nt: TGTGCCTGGAGTAACTGGGCAGGGCAGTACTTC
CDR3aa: CAWSNWAGQYF

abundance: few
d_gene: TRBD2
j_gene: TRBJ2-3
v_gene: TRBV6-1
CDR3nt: TGTGCCAGCAGTCAAGCGGGAGGGCGTTCAGATACGCAGTATTTT
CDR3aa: CASSQAGGRSDTQYF

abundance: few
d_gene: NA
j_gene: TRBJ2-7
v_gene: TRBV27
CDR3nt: TGTGCCAGCAGATCTTCTGGCCACGAGCAGTACTTC
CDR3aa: CASRSSGHEQYF

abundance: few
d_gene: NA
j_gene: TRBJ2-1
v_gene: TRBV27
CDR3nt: TGTGCCAGCAGTTTAGCGCCTAACTCCTACAATGAGCAGTTCTTC
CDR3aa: CASSLAPNSYNEQFF

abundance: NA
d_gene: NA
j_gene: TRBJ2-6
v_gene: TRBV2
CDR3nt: TGTGCCAGCAGTGAAGCAGGGGACCTCCCCTCTGGGGCCAACGTCCTGACTTTC
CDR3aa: CASSEAGDLPSGANVLTF

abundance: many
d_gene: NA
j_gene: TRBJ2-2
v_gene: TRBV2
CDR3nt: TGTGCCAGCAAAGAACAGGAGAACACCGGGGAGCTGTTTTTT
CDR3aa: CASKEQENTGELFF

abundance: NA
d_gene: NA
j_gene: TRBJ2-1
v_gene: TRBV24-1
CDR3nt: TGTGCCACCAGTAGAGGCTCCTACAATGAGCAGTTCTTC
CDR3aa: CATSRGSYNEQFF

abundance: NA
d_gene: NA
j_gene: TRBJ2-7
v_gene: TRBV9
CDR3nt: TGTGCCAGCAGCGTAGGAGGAGGGGATGGGGGCGAGCAGTACTTC
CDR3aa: CASSVGGGDGGEQYF

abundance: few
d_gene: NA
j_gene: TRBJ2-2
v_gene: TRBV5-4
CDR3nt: TGTGCCAGCAGCCCAAGGGAACGGACCGCCGGGGAGCTGTTTTTT
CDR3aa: CASSPRERTAGELFF

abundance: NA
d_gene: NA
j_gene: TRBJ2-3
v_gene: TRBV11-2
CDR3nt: TGTGCCAGCAGCTTAGTAGCGACGAGCACAGATACGCAGTATTTT
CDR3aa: CASSLVATSTDTQYF

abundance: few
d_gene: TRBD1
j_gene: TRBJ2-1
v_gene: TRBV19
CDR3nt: TGTGCCAGTAGTAAGGGGCGACAGGGGCAAGATGAGCAGTTCTTC
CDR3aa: CASSKGRQGQDEQFF

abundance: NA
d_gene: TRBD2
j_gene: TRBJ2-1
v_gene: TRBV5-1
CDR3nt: TGCGCCAGCAGCGTGACAGGGGTCGGACTAGCGGGAGCTAATGAGCAGTTCTTC
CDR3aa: CASSVTGVGLAGANEQFF

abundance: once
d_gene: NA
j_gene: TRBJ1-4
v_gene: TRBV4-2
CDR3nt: TGTGCCAGCAGCCTAGAAGGGTTAACTAATGAAAAACTGTTTTTT
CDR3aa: CASSLEGLTNEKLFF